A single sample gave rise to the 31 T cell receptor beta chains below, sequenced in a study of T cell responses to AZD1222 COVID-19 vaccine. Sequenced by immunoSEQ multiplex PCR; TCRdb stores in-frame clones only, minus some. The table lists over 100,000 clones, roughly 83% of them singletons. The source material was peripheral blood, sampled on day 0 of AZD1222 vaccination. The receptors shown here come from an adult in good health.

The CDR3 region is CASSSGKGLSEQYF. CDR3 in DNA: TGTGCCAGCAGTTCAGGAAAAGGGTTATCCGAGCAGTACTTC. This chain joins TRBV2 and TRBJ2-7; D remains unclear. The V gene's germline CDR1 is SNHLY and CDR2 FYNNEI. Trimming shortened V by 5 bases and J by 6 bases, and 17 bases separated the two germline ends. The CDR3 is made up of 14 amino acids.

The chain has TRBV2 and TRBJ1-5; no clear D gene. Germline V CDR1 and CDR2: SNHLY, FYNNEI. Trimming took 4 bases from V and 0 from J, leaving 4 bases between them. The CDR3 loop spans 13 amino acids. CDR3 bases: TGTGCCAGCAGTGTTCATAGCAATCAGCCCCAGCATTTT. Amino acid sequence: CASSVHSNQPQHF.

This chain links TRBV6-5 with TRBJ2-3, with D perhaps TRBD2 (6 bases). The CDR3 runs 13 residues. Trimming took 8 bases from V and 3 from J, leaving 12 bases between them. Germline V CDR1 and CDR2: MNHEY, SVGAGI. The CDR3 DNA reads TGTGCCAGCGGTAGCGGAGGAACAGATACGCAGTATTTT. It specifies CASGSGGTDTQYF.

CDR3 region: CASARTSNYGYTF. CDR3 bases: TGTGCTAGTGCCCGGACGTCCAACTATGGCTACACCTTC. The rearrangement joins TRBV12-5 to TRBJ1-2; D is uncertain. The CDR3 totals 13 residues. The V gene lost 7 bases and the J gene lost 2 bases, with 11 bases spanning the gap. Germline CDR1 LGHNT, CDR2 FRNRAP.

The V and J genes are TRBV24-1 and TRBJ1-5, with TRBD1 identical over 7 bases. From germline, CDR1 is KGHDR and CDR2 SFDVKD. The CDR3 contains 16 residues. The junction had 4 bases not matched to a gene; V was cut back by 2 bases and J by 1 base. The CDR3 DNA follows: TGTGCCACCAGTGATTCGACAGGGATGAGCAATCAGCCCCAGCATTTT. Translated: CATSDSTGMSNQPQHF.

In this sample, this clone turned up once. The genes are TRBV7-9 and TRBJ2-6; D unclear. In germline, CDR1 is SEHNR, CDR2 FQNEAQ (reference sequence). The CDR3 has 13 residues. The V and J ends lost 8 bases and 0 bases respectively, with 5 bases between them. CDR3 nucleotide sequence: TGTGCCAGCGGCGGCTCTGGGGCCAACGTCCTGACTTTC. Residues: CASGGSGANVLTF. The full variable domain, with the rest looked up from reference TRBV7-9 and TRBJ2-6, is DTGVSQNPRHKITKRGQNVTFRCDPISEHNRLYWYRQTLGQGPEFLTYFQNEAQLEKSRLLSDRFSAERPKGSFSTLEIQRTEQGDSAMYLCASGGSGANVLTFGAGSRLTVL.

The rearrangement joins TRBV4-3 to TRBJ1-5, with D unresolved. V shed 0 bases and J shed 3 bases, with 12 bases lying between them. The CDR3 is 16 amino acids. Germline CDR1 is LGHNA and CDR2 is YSLEER. In DNA, the CDR3 is TGCGCCAGCAGCCAAGATCGAGAACCGTCCAATCAGCCCCAGCATTTT. It yields the protein CASSQDREPSNQPQHF.

The chain uses TRBV6-2 or TRBV6-3 and TRBJ1-2; D unresolved. The ends were cut back, 2 bases at V and 8 bases at J, with 6 bases in the middle. The CDR3 covers 11 residues. Germline CDR1 and CDR2: MNHEY and SVGEGT. The CDR3 loop reads CASSYPGGYTF. The CDR3 DNA reads TGTGCCAGCAGTTACCCAGGAGGCTACACCTTC.

The genes are TRBV6-1 and TRBJ2-3, with a possible D match to TRBD2 (5 bases). The CDR3 sequence is 15 residues long. Trimming stripped 2 bases from V and 3 bases from J, with 12 bases between. The V gene's germline CDR1 is MNHNS and CDR2 SASEGT. CDR3 amino acids: CASSEYPAATDTQYF. CDR3 sequence (DNA): TGTGCCAGCAGTGAATATCCAGCGGCAACAGATACGCAGTATTTT.

The chain joins TRBV28 to TRBJ2-7, with TRBD1 identical over 7 bases. V lost 7 bases and J lost 4; bases outside the gene matches: 10. The CDR3 runs 14 residues. Germline CDR1 is MDHEN and CDR2 is SYDVKM. Here the CDR3 DNA reads TGTGCCAGCACCCAAAGGGGACAGATGTACGAGCAGTACTTC. It specifies CASTQRGQMYEQYF.

This clone was detected a few times. The CDR3, as DNA: TGTGCCAGCAGCACCGGACAGGGGGCCTTTCGTGGCTACACCTTC. Its translation: CASSTGQGAFRGYTF. The chain uses TRBV7-2 and TRBJ1-2; 11 bases match TRBD1. The CDR3 loop spans 15 amino acids. The V gene's germline CDR1 is SGHTA and CDR2 FQGNSA. Trimming removed 5 bases from V and 7 bases from J; junction bases left unmatched: 9.

The V and J genes are TRBV30 and TRBJ1-3; D not certain. V was cut by 4 bases and J by 0 bases, with 10 bases left in between. The CDR3 is 14 residues long. CDR1 is GTSNPN, CDR2 SVGIG, per germline (reference sequence). This CDR3 is CAWNGFGSGNTIYF. CDR3 DNA sequence: TGTGCCTGGAATGGGTTCGGCTCTGGAAACACCATATATTTT.

This clone was detected many times. This sequence joins TRBV10-3 and TRBJ1-1; D is unclear. V gave up 3 bases and J gave up 8 bases, with 13 bases separating them. Germline values: CDR1 ENHRY, CDR2 SYGVKD. The CDR3 consists of 13 residues. The CDR3 protein is CAISERKGLEAFF. The CDR3 nucleotides read TGTGCCATCAGTGAACGGAAGGGATTAGAAGCTTTCTTT.

The V gene is TRBV15, the J gene TRBJ1-1; 7 bases line up with TRBD1. The CDR3 extends over 14 amino acids. Germline-derived CDR1 and CDR2 are LNHNV and YYDKDF (reference sequence). The V and J ends lost 5 bases and 1 base, in that order; junction bases with no gene match: 4. The CDR3 DNA reads TGTGCCACCAGCGCGGGGGACAGGAACACTGAAGCTTTCTTT. Translated, it gives CATSAGDRNTEAFF.

The chain couples TRBV19 to TRBJ1-1; the D gene is possibly TRBD1 (5 bases). V was shortened by 6 bases and J by 0 bases, with 14 bases between the two germline ends. The CDR3 extends over 15 amino acids. Germline CDR1 and CDR2: LNHDA and SQIVND (reference sequence). In DNA form, the CDR3 reads TGTGCCAGTAGCCCGGGGGACGGCCTGAACACTGAAGCTTTCTTT. It encodes CASSPGDGLNTEAFF.

This chain joins TRBV7-8 and TRBJ1-1; a weak D match, TRBD1 (5 bases). This CDR3 spans 14 amino acids. V lost 6 bases, J lost 1 base, and 12 bases lay in between. The germline V gene encodes CDR1 SGHVS and CDR2 FQNEAQ. CDR3 sequence: CASSHQGSNTEAFF. The CDR3 region has the DNA TGTGCCAGCAGTCATCAGGGTTCGAACACTGAAGCTTTCTTT.

The chain carries TRBV28 and TRBJ1-6; no clear D gene. The germline V gene has CDR1 MDHEN and CDR2 SYDVKM. The CDR3 totals 13 residues. Trimming removed 10 bases at V and 2 bases at J, with 9 bases between. CDR3 sequence: CATDRTYNSPLHF. The CDR3 DNA follows: TGTGCCACCGATCGGACCTATAATTCACCCCTCCACTTT.

The chain combines TRBV4-3 with TRBJ1-2, with a weak D call TRBD1 (6 bases). The CDR3 totals 17 residues. Germline CDR1 LGHNA, CDR2 YSLEER. V shed 1 base and J shed 4 bases, with 19 bases lying between them. The DNA for the CDR3 is TGCGCCAGCAGCCAAGGGTACTGGGACAAACAGAGCTATGGCTACACCTTC. Residues: CASSQGYWDKQSYGYTF.

The chain links TRBV10-2 to TRBJ1-2; D remains ambiguous. The CDR3 spans 13 residues. With 7 bases removed from V and 4 bases from J, the gap between germline ends came to 13 bases. CDR1 is WSHSY and CDR2 is SAAADI in the germline V gene. The CDR3 protein is CASTEKGVYGYTF. The DNA for the CDR3 is TGCGCCAGCACCGAAAAGGGAGTCTATGGCTACACCTTC.

This chain links TRBV15 with TRBJ2-1; tentatively, D is TRBD1 or TRBD2 (5 bases each). CDR1 and CDR2 (germline): LNHNV, YYDKDF (reference sequence). The CDR3 extends over 14 amino acids. V lost 5 bases and J lost 7, with 15 bases in between. CDR3 loop: CATSVTGPRNEQFF. The CDR3 DNA reads as TGTGCCACCAGCGTAACGGGACCAAGAAATGAGCAGTTCTTC.

This clone has just one count. V is TRBV4-3 and J is TRBJ1-5; D might be TRBD1 (5 bases). CDR3 length equals 15 residues. Germline V gene sequence: CDR1 LGHNA, CDR2 YSLEER. V lost 0 bases to trimming and J lost 7 bases, with 13 bases between them. Written as DNA, the CDR3 is TGCGCCAGCAGCCAAGACAGGGTTGGAGCCCAGCCCCAGCATTTT. It encodes CASSQDRVGAQPQHF.

This clone was detected once. This rearrangement joins TRBV6-2 or TRBV6-3 to TRBJ1-6, with D perhaps matching TRBD1 (5 bases). V lost 6 bases and J lost 7, with 13 bases in between. In germline, CDR1 is MNHEY, CDR2 SVGEGT. The CDR3 is 14 residues long. The CDR3 nucleotides read TGTGCCAGCAGACCTGGGTCAGGGAATTCACCCCTCCACTTT. Translation gives CASRPGSGNSPLHF.

This clone has only a few counts. The V gene is TRBV7-9, the J gene TRBJ1-1, with a possible D match to TRBD1 (6 bases). The CDR3 length is 12 residues. V was pared by 1 base and J by 7 bases, with 7 bases between. Germline lookup yields CDR1 SEHNR and CDR2 FQNEAQ (reference sequence). The CDR3 coding sequence is TGTGCCAGCAGCTTAGGCAGGGGTGAAGCTTTCTTT. This sequence encodes CASSLGRGEAFF.

Only one count was recorded for this clone. The rearrangement uses TRBV18 and TRBJ2-7; 7 positions match TRBD2. The length of the CDR3 is 13 residues. Trimming removed 6 bases from V and 2 bases from J; junction bases left unmatched: 4. Per the germline V gene, CDR1 is KGHSH and CDR2 is LQKENI. CDR3 DNA sequence: TGTGCCAGCTCTCCAGGACTAGCCTACGAGCAGTACTTC. Translating gives CASSPGLAYEQYF.

This rearrangement joins TRBV6-1 to TRBJ2-2, with TRBD2 matching 12 bases. This CDR3 is built from 17 residues. Germline lookup yields CDR1 MNHNS and CDR2 SASEGT. V lost 3 bases, J lost 7 bases, and 9 bases stayed unmatched. The CDR3 loop is CASSDRPSGGAVGELFF. CDR3 DNA: TGTGCCAGCAGTGATAGGCCTAGCGGGGGGGCGGTCGGGGAGCTGTTTTTT.

The J gene is TRBJ1-2, the V gene TRBV19; D is possibly TRBD1 (5 bases). Per the germline V gene, CDR1 is LNHDA and CDR2 is SQIVND (reference sequence). Trimming left V 9 bases short and J 0 bases short, with 8 bases between. The CDR3 has 12 amino acids. The CDR3: CASQTANYGYTF. In DNA, the CDR3 is TGTGCCAGCCAGACAGCTAACTATGGCTACACCTTC.

This clone was seen a single time. The chain links TRBV19 to TRBJ1-1; D ambiguous. The V gene lost 5 bases and the J gene lost 1 base, with 11 bases spanning the gap. This CDR3 region has 14 residues. Germline V gene lookup returns CDR1 LNHDA and CDR2 SQIVND (reference sequence). The CDR3 region is CASSLGRENTEAFF. CDR3 sequence (DNA): TGTGCCAGTAGTCTCGGACGGGAGAACACTGAAGCTTTCTTT.

This chain links TRBV6-5 with TRBJ1-2; no firm D call. The CDR3 is 14 residues long. With 2 bases removed from V and 3 bases from J, the gap between germline ends came to 10 bases. In germline, CDR1 is MNHEY, CDR2 SVGAGI. CDR3: CASSYQRGDYGYTF. Written as DNA, the CDR3 is TGTGCCAGCAGTTACCAACGGGGAGACTATGGCTACACCTTC.

The CDR3 loop reads CASSPDSGEQYV. The CDR3 bases are TGTGCCAGCTCACCTGACAGTGGGGAGCAGTACGTC. The gene calls are TRBV18 and TRBJ2-7, with D tentatively TRBD1 (5 bases). There are 12 residues in the CDR3. Looked up from germline, CDR1 is KGHSH and CDR2 is LQKENI. Trimming took 3 bases from V and 7 from J, leaving 10 bases between them.

The rearrangement uses TRBV28 and TRBJ2-7, with 8 bases fitting TRBD2. The CDR3 sequence is 13 residues long. Germline CDR1 MDHEN, CDR2 SYDVKM. V lost 3 bases to trimming and J lost 7 bases; unmatched junction nucleotides: 5. The CDR3 loop reads CASSLIVAGEQYV. CDR3 DNA: TGTGCCAGCAGTTTGATTGTAGCGGGGGAGCAGTACGTC.

Only one count was recorded for this clone. The chain has TRBV27 and TRBJ1-6; maybe TRBD1 (6 bases). Germline values: CDR1 MNHEY, CDR2 SMNVEV (reference sequence). The CDR3 has 15 amino acids. Trimming left V 5 bases short and J 5 bases short, with 13 bases between. Written as DNA, the CDR3 is TGTGCCAGCAGTCCCTGGGACAACAATAATTCACCCCTCCACTTT. It translates to CASSPWDNNNSPLHF.